The entry that follows covers one TCR beta chain sequence. Its recognized antigen is unknown. No base quality values were provided; no much bigger clone lies one nucleotide off. The source of the sample is a study of blood T cells in healthy people across ages (dated by TCRdb to about 2015). The study in broad terms: In model experiments, template switching captured roughly one uniquely barcoded TCR beta cDNA molecule for every two T cells. Using deep sequencing normalized with unique cDNA molecular identifiers, the study measured how TCR beta repertoire diversity changes with age. The donors were split into four age groups: young (average around 15 years), middle-aged (more than 35), aged (approximately 60) and long-lived (about 74). Donors of different ages were randomly distributed across sequencing lanes to avoid experimental bias. Two additional independent replicas of 1 million unique cDNA reads from the same blood draw were analyzed for two donors (one aged 18 to 30 and one aged 80 or older). Beyond this particular receptor, the publication reports: The percentage of naive T cells measured by flow cytometry correlated strongly with observed TCR beta diversity. Conclusive comparison of naive and antigen-experienced compartments was prevented by the profiling of bulk unsorted PBMCs. Donor CMV infection status was unknown, potentially confounding age-related changes in expanded clonotypes. As age increased, observed TCR beta diversity per million T cells dropped in a roughly linear way, and a significant reduction was already evident by age around 41. Estimates of total diversity based on one million sequenced T cells were considered lower bounds and underestimates. The long-lived group showed more naive CD4+ T cells, fewer expanded clones and increased TCR diversity than the aged group, suggesting age selection.

The trim is 4 bases for V and 4 bases for J, with a gap of 13 bases between the germline ends. Including cysteine and phenylalanine, the CDR3 has 13 amino acids. The sequence is cut down to CDR3 DNA, 39 bases in frame from base 1. The germline V gene (reference sequence) specifies DFQATT as CDR1 and SNEGSKA as CDR2. Systemically healthy Caucasian individuals from Russia, 35 to 50 in total and aged about 6 to 95 years, were included as donors. Roughly 11 milliliters of peripheral blood were drawn from each donor into EDTA-treated Vacutainer tubes. Ficoll-Paque density-gradient centrifugation was used to isolate PBMCs, with at least 7 million per sample. Trizol reagent was used to extract total RNA from PBMCs, with at least 6 micrograms per sample. For every donor, flow cytometry on a PBMC aliquot measured the percentage of naive CD45RAhigh/CD27high T cells. Libraries were built with 5' RACE. Reads for this sample came from an Illumina HiSeq 2500. A second PCR of roughly 7 to 11 cycles was performed with a sample-barcoded 5' primer and a J-beta primer mix. A unique molecular identifier was introduced onto each TCR beta cDNA molecule by a template-switch 5' adaptor carrying 12 random nucleotides. Each sample yielded at least 3 million CDR3-containing paired-end reads. The Mint cDNA synthesis kit, primed by a TRBC-specific oligonucleotide, was used to synthesize first-strand cDNA from all RNA. Following uracil-DNA glycosylase treatment, all cDNA underwent a first 18-cycle PCR with the universal primers M1SS and BC2_uni_R. The published analysis was carried out like this. Normalization of each sample was performed by random selection of 1 million high-quality reads, each carrying a distinct molecular identifier. Instead of being binned into consensus sequences, reads with shared molecular identifiers were discarded. MiTCR, with a Q25 quality threshold and the strictest error-elimination algorithm, was used for CDR3 identification, clonotype clustering and error correction. A nonparametric unseen species model using Euler transformation provided a lower-bound estimate of total TCR beta diversity. The public sequencing data were trimmed at Q25 with fastp and processed into clonotypes with MiXCR by TCRdb, which kept only in-frame beta chains. Entries are consolidated by CDR3 protein sequence, retaining the most common genes and DNA. The V and J calls and clone size are TCRdb's, not the authors'. The sample profile shows 500,000 to 600,000 distinct CDR3 sequences; 27% of them were found once. The ten largest clonotypes hold under 20% of the sample.

The sequence was collected from a woman in her seventies in good health. Sequencing used blood. In this chain, TRBV20-1 is recombined with TRBJ1-2; the D gene remains uncertain. The DNA sequence reads TGCAGTGCTAAGAGTCCCGTCCTCTATGGCTACACCTTC. The translation is CSAKSPVLYGYTF.